The 26 T cell receptor beta chains in this list originate from one sample, sequenced in a study of shared clonotypes between healthy human individuals. The protocol was immunoSEQ multiplex PCR, while the TCRdb copy is restricted to in-frame clones and leaves out a portion. This table holds some 470,000 clones, 76% found once. Input material: PBMCs. The receptors stem from a middle-aged woman in good health. Some clones in this sample may be carry-over from other donors' samples.

In the case of this clone: The sample carries other DNA sequences with the same CDR3. The chain recombines TRBV4-1 with TRBJ2-1; TRBD2 is a possible D gene (5 bases). Looked up from germline, CDR1 is MGHRA and CDR2 is YSYEKL. This CDR3 is built from 16 residues. Trimming removed 2 bases at V and 0 bases at J, with 11 bases between. The CDR3 here is CASSQTSGSSYNEQFF. The CDR3 coding sequence is TGCGCCAGCAGCCAAACCAGCGGAAGCTCCTACAATGAGCAGTTCTTC.

The chain uses TRBV10-3 and TRBJ2-2; D perhaps matches TRBD1 (6 bases). The CDR3 length is 14 residues. Trimming took 7 bases from V and 4 from J, leaving 13 bases between them. Looked up from germline, CDR1 is ENHRY and CDR2 is SYGVKD. CDR3 residues: CAITPGHGTGELFF. In DNA, the CDR3 is TGTGCCATCACCCCGGGACATGGCACCGGGGAGCTGTTTTTT.

This clone was found a few times. The V gene is TRBV9, the J gene TRBJ1-1; D ambiguous. The CDR3 runs to 12 residues. Germline V gene sequence: CDR1 SGDLS, CDR2 YYNGEE. V was cut by 7 bases and J by 5 bases, with 12 bases left in between. DNA for the CDR3: TGTGCCAGCCGCGGGCGCGGGACTGAAGCTTTCTTT. This translates into CASRGRGTEAFF. Based on the CDR3 plus reference TRBV9 and TRBJ1-1, the full variable domain is DSGVTQTPKHLITATGQRVTLRCSPRSGDLSVYWYQQSLDQGLQFLIQYYNGEERAKGNILERFSAQQFPDLHSELNLSSLELGDSALYFCASRGRGTEAFFGQGTRLTVV.

CDR3 nucleotides: TGTGCCAGCAGTTCTTGGGGTTCCAATCAGCCCCAGCATTTT. It is translated as CASSSWGSNQPQHF. The chain links TRBV28 to TRBJ1-5; D remains unclear. The CDR3 totals 14 residues. Deletions cut 4 bases from V and 3 bases from J, with 10 bases between. CDR1 and CDR2 (germline): MDHEN, SYDVKM.

The chain carries TRBV30 and TRBJ1-1; no clear D. Germline loops: CDR1 GTSNPN, CDR2 SVGIG (reference sequence). This CDR3 comprises 18 residues. The V end was cut by 4 bases, the J end by 4 bases, with 28 bases between. As DNA, the CDR3 is TGTGCCTGGACCTCCCCTGGTCGGGGTAAGATGGGGAGCACTGAAGCTTTCTTT. Residues: CAWTSPGRGKMGSTEAFF.

The chain links TRBV6-1 to TRBJ2-7; the D gene is possibly TRBD2 (5 bases). The CDR3 is made up of 15 amino acids. Germline V gives CDR1 MNHNS, CDR2 SASEGT. With 4 bases removed from V and 0 bases from J, the gap between germline ends came to 13 bases. The CDR3 reads CASSVEVGSSYEQYF. CDR3 coding DNA: TGTGCCAGCAGTGTTGAGGTTGGGAGCTCCTACGAGCAGTACTTC.

The V gene is TRBV14, the J gene TRBJ2-7; D is perhaps TRBD2 (6 bases). Trimming cost V 1 base and J 4 bases, with 17 bases left between them. Germline CDR1 SGHDN, CDR2 FVKESK. The length of the CDR3 is 16 residues. The CDR3 bases are TGTGCCAGCAGCCAAGCCCGGGGGATTCTCCCATACGAGCAGTACTTC. Translation gives CASSQARGILPYEQYF. Combining the CDR3 with reference TRBV14 and TRBJ2-7 gives the whole variable domain EAGVTQFPSHSVIEKGQTVTLRCDPISGHDNLYWYRRVMGKEIKFLLHFVKESKQDESGMPNNRFLAERTGGTYSTLKVQPAELEDSGVYFCASSQARGILPYEQYFGPGTRLTVT.

This chain links TRBV28 with TRBJ1-5; D may be TRBD1 (5 bases). Germline assignment: CDR1 MDHEN and CDR2 SYDVKM. The CDR3 consists of 15 residues. Trimming took 5 bases from V and 3 from J, leaving 14 bases between them. The CDR3 DNA follows: TGTGCCAGCAGTAATCTCCGGGACCCCAATCAGCCCCAGCATTTT. Translation gives CASSNLRDPNQPQHF. The full variable domain, in which reference TRBV28 and TRBJ1-5 provide the parts outside the CDR3, is DVKVTQSSRYLVKRTGEKVFLECVQDMDHENMFWYRQDPGLGLRLIYFSYDVKMKEKGDIPEGYSVSREKKERFSLILESASTNQTSMYLCASSNLRDPNQPQHFGDGTRLSIL.

A word on this clone: This sample also contains other DNA sequences that code for the same CDR3. V gene TRBV2 combines with J gene TRBJ1-1; D gene unclear. The germline V gene encodes CDR1 SNHLY and CDR2 FYNNEI. Trimming took 4 bases from V and 0 from J, leaving 6 bases between them. The CDR3 totals 13 residues. This CDR3 reads CASSGQVNTEAFF. CDR3 DNA: TGTGCCAGCAGTGGGCAGGTGAACACTGAAGCTTTCTTT.

This clone was seen repeatedly, ten times or more. The rearrangement links TRBV4-2 to TRBJ2-1; D gene ambiguous. CDR3 size: 15 residues. V was trimmed by 0 bases and J by 4 bases, leaving 10 bases between them. Germline CDR1 is LGHNA and CDR2 is YNFKEQ. The CDR3 loop is CASSQDRNSYNEQFF. In nucleotides, the CDR3 is TGTGCCAGCAGCCAAGATAGAAACTCTTACAATGAGCAGTTCTTC.

This clone was counted a single time. The gene calls are TRBV4-1 and TRBJ2-1; 8 bases align to TRBD1. CDR3 length equals 15 residues. Germline CDR1 reads MGHRA; CDR2 reads YSYEKL. Trimming at V came to 4 bases and at J to 7 bases, leaving 9 bases not matched to a gene. CDR3 sequence (DNA): TGCGCCAGCAGCCCAACGGGGACAGGCCTTAATGAGCAGTTCTTC. Translating gives CASSPTGTGLNEQFF.

CDR3 sequence: CASSLGGRANHQETQYF. In DNA, the CDR3 is TGTGCCAGCAGCTTAGGAGGCAGGGCTAACCACCAAGAGACCCAGTACTTC. This chain joins TRBV7-9 and TRBJ2-5; possibly TRBD1 for D (5 bases). This CDR3 is 17 amino acids long. Germline lookup yields CDR1 SEHNR and CDR2 FQNEAQ (reference sequence). V lost 1 base and J lost 0, with 15 bases in between.

The chain uses TRBV7-8 and TRBJ1-1, with a possible D match to TRBD1 (5 bases). Per germline, CDR1 SGHVS and CDR2 FQNEAQ. Between the trimmed V and J ends, which lost 4 bases and 5 bases, there was a span of 14 bases. CDR3 size: 14 residues. DNA of the CDR3: TGTGCCAGCAGCTCATCCGGGGCCCGGACTGAAGCTTTCTTT. Amino acids: CASSSSGARTEAFF.

The chain employs TRBV13 and TRBJ1-1, with D tentatively TRBD1 (6 bases). Trimming shortened V by 5 bases and J by 4 bases, and 14 bases separated the two germline ends. Per the germline V gene, CDR1 is PRHDT and CDR2 is FYEKMQ (reference sequence). The CDR3 spans 14 residues. CDR3: CASSTVDSRTEAFF. CDR3 coding DNA: TGTGCCAGCAGCACTGTGGACAGCCGCACTGAAGCTTTCTTT.

On this clone itself: This may be a read error, as it is one base from a much larger clone. The chain combines TRBV30 with TRBJ2-5, with TRBD2 identical over 7 bases. Per germline, CDR1 GTSNPN and CDR2 SVGIG (reference sequence). This CDR3 region has 16 residues. CDR3 loop: CTWRARGAGLQETQYF. The CDR3 nucleotides are TGTACCTGGAGGGCCCGTGGGGCGGGACTACAAGAGACCCAGTACTTC.

The V call is TRBV30, the J call TRBJ2-5; D might be TRBD1 (6 bases). V gave up 6 bases and J gave up 4 bases, with 15 bases separating them. The CDR3 has 13 residues. Germline V gene data show CDR1 as GTSNPN and CDR2 as SVGIG (reference sequence). In nucleotides, the CDR3 is TGTGCCTGCCAACAGGGTGGGGGAGAGACCCAGTACTTC. This encodes CACQQGGGETQYF.

V and J are TRBV28 and TRBJ1-2; no reliable D call. Trimming took 2 bases from V and 6 from J, leaving 10 bases between them. From germline, CDR1 is MDHEN and CDR2 SYDVKM. This CDR3 has 13 residues. CDR3 loop: CASSLKGFHGYTF. In DNA form, the CDR3 reads TGTGCCAGCAGTTTAAAAGGGTTTCATGGCTACACCTTC.

V gene TRBV7-9 combines with J gene TRBJ2-7; no definite D call. Germline assignment: CDR1 SEHNR and CDR2 FQNEAQ (reference sequence). V dropped 5 bases and J dropped 7 bases, with 18 bases sitting between them. The CDR3 is 14 residues long. The chain's CDR3 is CASSPVASLLEQYF. The CDR3 DNA follows: TGTGCCAGCAGCCCTGTGGCCAGCTTGCTAGAGCAGTACTTC. The entire variable domain, with the rest obtained from reference TRBV7-9 and TRBJ2-7, is as follows: DTGVSQNPRHKITKRGQNVTFRCDPISEHNRLYWYRQTLGQGPEFLTYFQNEAQLEKSRLLSDRFSAERPKGSFSTLEIQRTEQGDSAMYLCASSPVASLLEQYFGPGTRLTVT.

The genes are TRBV7-9 and TRBJ1-2; D perhaps matches TRBD1 (6 bases). The CDR3 sequence is 12 residues long. The germline CDR1 and CDR2 sequences are SEHNR and FQNEAQ (reference sequence). V gave up 7 bases and J gave up 5 bases, with 11 bases separating them. This chain's CDR3 is CASNGGGYGYTF. The CDR3 nucleotides are TGTGCCAGCAATGGGGGCGGTTATGGCTACACCTTC.

This clone has only a few counts. The rearrangement joins TRBV30 to TRBJ1-1, with D unclear. Germline V gene lookup returns CDR1 GTSNPN and CDR2 SVGIG (reference sequence). This CDR3 has 12 residues. Trimming shortened V by 4 bases and J by 1 base, and 7 bases separated the two germline ends. CDR3: CAWNGRNTEAFF. CDR3 bases: TGTGCCTGGAATGGACGGAACACTGAAGCTTTCTTT.

The chain has TRBV11-2 and TRBJ2-2, with TRBD2 identical over 10 bases. CDR3 length: 16 residues. CDR1 is SGHAT, CDR2 FQNNGV, per germline. The V and J ends lost 6 bases and 7 bases, in that order; junction bases with no gene match: 11. The chain's CDR3 is CASSRVPTSGFGELFF. Written as DNA, the CDR3 is TGTGCCAGCAGTCGAGTACCGACTAGCGGGTTCGGGGAGCTGTTTTTT.

This clone was counted a single time. The CDR3 bases are TGTGCCAGCAAATTCGACCCTAGCAATCAGCCCCAGCATTTT. Encoded protein: CASKFDPSNQPQHF. The chain joins TRBV2 to TRBJ1-5; D remains unclear. Germline assignment: CDR1 SNHLY and CDR2 FYNNEI. Trimming shortened V by 7 bases and J by 0 bases, and 10 bases separated the two germline ends. The CDR3 is 14 amino acids.

The V and J genes are TRBV18 and TRBJ2-1, with 9 bases lining up with TRBD2. The CDR3 spans 17 residues. Germline V gives CDR1 KGHSH, CDR2 LQKENI. V dropped 1 base and J dropped 4; count of bases not matched to a gene: 8. CDR3 loop: CASSPRLAGAYYNEQFF. CDR3 bases: TGTGCCAGCTCACCACGGTTAGCGGGAGCGTATTACAATGAGCAGTTCTTC.

The rearrangement links TRBV7-2 to TRBJ1-2, with unresolved D. V was cut by 1 base and J by 7 bases, with 13 bases left in between. Germline V gene lookup returns CDR1 SGHTA and CDR2 FQGNSA. CDR3 length: 14 residues. CDR3 DNA sequence: TGTGCCAGCAGCTTAGTGCCCGGTGGTGGTGGCTACACCTTC. Translating gives CASSLVPGGGGYTF. The full variable domain, its missing parts supplied by reference TRBV7-2 and TRBJ1-2, is GAGVSQSPSNKVTEKGKDVELRCDPISGHTALYWYRQSLGQGLEFLIYFQGNSAPDKSGLPSDRFSAERTGGSVSTLTIQRTQQEDSAVYLCASSLVPGGGGYTFGSGTRLTVV.

This clone was detected a few times. V and J are TRBV7-3 and TRBJ2-1, with unresolved D. Trimming cost V 4 bases and J 6 bases, with 13 bases left between them. The CDR3 runs 14 residues. Germline lookup yields CDR1 SGHTA and CDR2 FQGTGA. CDR3 residues: CASSSLVGSNEQFF. The CDR3 nucleotides read TGTGCCAGCAGCTCCCTAGTGGGTAGCAATGAGCAGTTCTTC.

The CDR3 spells CASSPGTSPYGYTF. CDR3 DNA sequence: TGTGCCAGCAGTCCTGGTACGAGCCCCTATGGCTACACCTTC. V and J are TRBV6-6 and TRBJ1-2; D ambiguous. The CDR3 is 14 residues long. Germline loops: CDR1 MNHNY, CDR2 SVGAGI (reference sequence). Trimming shortened V by 5 bases and J by 4 bases, and 14 bases separated the two germline ends.